These 30 T cell receptor beta chains were sequenced from one sample in a study of memory CD4+ T cells and cytomegalovirus serostatus. The sort gate was single viable CD3+CD4+CD8-CD45RO+ cells for memory CD4+ T cells. The protocol was immunoSEQ multiplex PCR, while the TCRdb copy is restricted to in-frame clones and leaves out a portion. Of approximately 61,000 clones in the sample, roughly 80% were seen once. The sample comprised memory CD4+ T cells from blood. Every receptor here comes from an adult in good health and CMV-seronegative.

The rearrangement links TRBV28 to TRBJ2-7; D possibly uses TRBD1 or TRBD2 (5 bases each). The CDR3 is 14 residues long. Germline CDR1 reads MDHEN; CDR2 reads SYDVKM. V was trimmed by 7 bases and J by 0 bases, leaving 13 bases between them. The DNA for the CDR3 is TGTGCCAGCACTGGGACCTCCGGCTCCTACGAGCAGTACTTC. Translating gives CASTGTSGSYEQYF.

DNA of the CDR3: TGTGCCAGCTCACCACCTGGGGGGAGCAATCAGCCCCAGCATTTT. Residues: CASSPPGGSNQPQHF. The chain recombines TRBV18 with TRBJ1-5, with D possibly matching TRBD1 (5 bases). This CDR3 contains 15 residues. Trimming took off 0 bases at V and 1 base at J, with 7 bases between the two ends. From germline, CDR1 is KGHSH and CDR2 LQKENI.

The V gene is TRBV5-1, the J gene TRBJ1-2; D unclear. The CDR3 loop spans 15 amino acids. Germline loops: CDR1 SGHRS, CDR2 YFSETQ. The ends were cut back, 0 bases at V and 7 bases at J, with 16 bases in the middle. CDR3 bases: TGCGCCAGCAGCTTGGGTGGTAGTGCGTTAGGTGGCTACACCTTC. This encodes CASSLGGSALGGYTF.

The chain has TRBV2 and TRBJ2-5, with 7 bases fitting TRBD2. This CDR3 is 15 amino acids long. CDR1 SNHLY and CDR2 FYNNEI come from the germline V gene. J lost 2 bases, V lost 7 bases, and 10 bases had no gene match. The CDR3 loop is CASTVSGIKQETQYF. CDR3 nucleotide sequence: TGTGCCAGCACTGTCAGCGGGATCAAACAAGAGACCCAGTACTTC.

V usage is TRBV5-6 and J usage is TRBJ2-7; D unclear. V was pared by 0 bases and J by 2 bases, with 12 bases between. The CDR3 contains 15 residues. Germline V lookup: CDR1 SGHDT, CDR2 YYEEEE. The CDR3 region is CASSLGLASPYEQYF. CDR3 coding DNA: TGTGCCAGCAGCTTGGGGTTGGCCAGTCCCTACGAGCAGTACTTC.

This chain uses TRBV6-5 with TRBJ1-1; 7 bases agree with TRBD1. The CDR3 loop spans 14 amino acids. The ends lost 7 bases at V and 0 bases at J; junction bases unmatched: 5. The germline CDR1 and CDR2 sequences are MNHEY and SVGAGI. CDR3 residues: CASKLQGMNTEAFF. DNA for the CDR3: TGTGCCAGCAAGCTACAGGGGATGAACACTGAAGCTTTCTTT.

This clone was observed a few times. The rearrangement joins TRBV5-1 to TRBJ2-2, with D possibly being TRBD1 or TRBD2 (5 bases each). V lost 4 bases to trimming and J lost 2 bases, with 12 bases between them. Looked up from germline, CDR1 is SGHRS and CDR2 is YFSETQ. The CDR3 extends over 15 amino acids. The CDR3: CASSRGTANTGELFF. CDR3 nucleotides: TGCGCCAGCAGCCGTGGGACCGCTAACACCGGGGAGCTGTTTTTT.

The chain is built from TRBV5-1 and TRBJ2-3; the D is unclear. CDR3 length equals 16 residues. Germline values: CDR1 SGHRS, CDR2 YFSETQ. The V and J ends lost 0 bases and 3 bases respectively, with 14 bases between them. CDR3 sequence reads: CASSLEWVAWTDTQYF. Written as DNA, the CDR3 is TGCGCCAGCAGCTTGGAGTGGGTAGCTTGGACAGATACGCAGTATTTT.

The chain is built from TRBV5-4 and TRBJ1-5, with D uncertain. The CDR3 sequence is 13 residues long. V lost 0 bases to trimming and J lost 4 bases, with 5 bases between them. The germline CDR1 and CDR2 sequences are SGHNT and YYREEE (reference sequence). In DNA, the CDR3 is TGTGCCAGCAGCTTGGGTCCTAATCAGCCCCAGCATTTT. Translated: CASSLGPNQPQHF.

The J gene is TRBJ1-1, the V gene TRBV11-1; 7 bases align to TRBD1. Per the germline V gene, CDR1 is SGHAT and CDR2 is FQDESV (reference sequence). V lost 6 bases, J lost 8 bases, and 9 bases stayed unmatched. This CDR3 spans 13 amino acids. CDR3 bases: TGTGCCAGCAGGCTAAACAGGGGTCAGGAAGCTTTCTTT. Its translation: CASRLNRGQEAFF.

This chain uses TRBV7-3 with TRBJ2-1, with D maybe TRBD2 (5 bases). Trimming took 1 base from V and 5 from J, leaving 12 bases between them. Germline V lookup: CDR1 SGHTA, CDR2 FQGTGA. This CDR3 is built from 15 residues. The CDR3 sequence: CASSLNRASNNEQFF. The CDR3 nucleotides are TGTGCCAGCAGCTTAAATAGGGCTAGCAACAATGAGCAGTTCTTC.

This clone turned up a few times. The rearrangement links TRBV19 to TRBJ1-2; D not certain. V lost 3 bases and J 5 bases, leaving 13 bases between the germline ends. Germline assignment: CDR1 LNHDA and CDR2 SQIVND (reference sequence). The length of the CDR3 is 14 residues. This CDR3 reads CASSILGVRYGYTF. CDR3 in DNA: TGTGCCAGTAGTATCTTGGGAGTTCGGTATGGCTACACCTTC. Based on the CDR3 plus reference TRBV19 and TRBJ1-2, the full variable domain is DGGITQSPKYLFRKEGQNVTLSCEQNLNHDAMYWYRQDPGQGLRLIYYSQIVNDFQKGDIAEGYSVSREKKESFPLTVTSAQKNPTAFYLCASSILGVRYGYTFGSGTRLTVV.

The chain couples TRBV2 to TRBJ2-7; D call uncertain. Trimming shortened V by 4 bases and J by 5 bases, and 9 bases separated the two germline ends. Germline V CDR1 and CDR2: SNHLY, FYNNEI. This CDR3 comprises 12 residues. The chain's CDR3 is CASSVYVNEQYF. In nucleotides, the CDR3 is TGTGCCAGCAGTGTGTACGTTAACGAGCAGTACTTC.

Only a few counts were recorded for this clone. The chain is built from TRBV5-5 and TRBJ1-2; TRBD1 might be the D (5 bases). From germline, CDR1 is SGHKS and CDR2 YYEKEE (reference sequence). The CDR3 extends over 16 amino acids. Trimming removed 0 bases at V and 4 bases at J, with 16 bases between. DNA for the CDR3: TGTGCCAGCAGCTTGGATCCTCCAGGACAAATCTATGGCTACACCTTC. Encoded protein: CASSLDPPGQIYGYTF.

This clone appeared a few times. The chain joins TRBV6-6 to TRBJ1-5, with a tentative D call TRBD1 (6 bases). The CDR3 has 12 amino acids. V lost 0 bases and J lost 9, with 6 bases in between. Germline CDR1 is MNHNY and CDR2 is SVGAGI (reference sequence). The CDR3 region has the DNA TGTGCCAGCAGTTACTCGACAGGGCCCCAGCATTTT. Translating gives CASSYSTGPQHF.

This chain uses TRBV13 with TRBJ1-1; no firm D call. Germline CDR1 and CDR2: PRHDT and FYEKMQ (reference sequence). The length of the CDR3 is 13 residues. V gave up 1 base and J gave up 5 bases, with 8 bases separating them. This CDR3 is CASSLVRGTEAFF. The CDR3 bases are TGTGCCAGCAGCTTAGTAAGAGGAACTGAAGCTTTCTTT.

A few counts support this clone. This chain links TRBV13 with TRBJ2-7, with 7 positions matching TRBD2. The CDR3 runs to 12 residues. Germline lookup yields CDR1 PRHDT and CDR2 FYEKMQ (reference sequence). V lost 4 bases and J lost 7; bases outside the gene matches: 4. CDR3 sequence (DNA): TGTGCCAGCAGCTACCGGACTAGTGAGCAGTACTTC. Translation: CASSYRTSEQYF.

In nucleotides, the CDR3 is TGTGCCAGCTCACGGACGGGACAGGGACGTTTCGAGCAGTACTTC. Protein sequence: CASSRTGQGRFEQYF. This sequence joins TRBV18 and TRBJ2-7; TRBD1 matches at 9 bases. V was clipped by 4 bases and J by 6 bases; unmatched bases: 10. Germline CDR1 KGHSH, CDR2 LQKENI. This CDR3 comprises 15 residues.

The CDR3 spells CASGLVGDRGETQYF. The CDR3 DNA sequence: TGTGCTAGTGGTTTGGTAGGGGACAGAGGTGAGACCCAGTACTTC. The chain employs TRBV12-5 and TRBJ2-5; 7 bases agree with TRBD1. With 0 bases clipped from V and 5 bases from J, the junction kept 6 bases outside the gene matches. Germline lookup yields CDR1 LGHNT and CDR2 FRNRAP. This CDR3 has 15 amino acids.

The chain joins TRBV6-1 to TRBJ2-5; TRBD2 agrees at 9 bases. Unmatched junction bases numbered 2, after V lost 0 bases and J lost 0 bases. This CDR3 has 16 residues. In germline, CDR1 is MNHNS, CDR2 SASEGT. In DNA, the CDR3 is TGTGCCAGCAGTGAAGCGGCTAGCGGGGACCAAGAGACCCAGTACTTC. This encodes CASSEAASGDQETQYF.

The chain links TRBV7-3 to TRBJ2-1; D remains ambiguous. CDR3 length: 13 amino acids. Looked up from germline, CDR1 is SGHTA and CDR2 is FQGTGA. Deletions cut 5 bases from V and 3 bases from J, with 8 bases between. The CDR3 protein is CASSAQGYNEQFF. CDR3 DNA: TGTGCCAGCAGCGCCCAAGGCTACAATGAGCAGTTCTTC.

The DNA of the CDR3 is TGTGCCAGCAGCGCCGGGGTACCCCAGCAGTACTTC. Its protein product is CASSAGVPQQYF. This sequence joins TRBV7-8 and TRBJ2-7; weak D call: TRBD2 (5 bases). In germline, CDR1 is SGHVS, CDR2 FQNEAQ. Trimming took 5 bases from V and 8 from J, leaving 13 bases between them. There are 12 residues in the CDR3.

This clone was detected only a few times. The chain employs TRBV18 and TRBJ1-1; possibly TRBD1 for D (5 bases). The CDR3 is 15 amino acids. V lost 0 bases and J 1 base, leaving 9 bases between the germline ends. CDR1 is KGHSH, CDR2 LQKENI, per germline. The CDR3 protein is CASSPPGQGNTEAFF. CDR3 DNA: TGTGCCAGCTCACCACCGGGGCAGGGGAACACTGAAGCTTTCTTT.

This clone has a single count. The J gene is TRBJ2-3, the V gene TRBV11-3, with 7 bases fitting TRBD2. Germline lookup yields CDR1 SGHNT and CDR2 YENEEA. The CDR3 contains 16 residues. V was clipped by 5 bases and J by 4 bases; unmatched bases: 12. CDR3 sequence (DNA): TGTGCCAGCAGCCCTAGTACTAGCGCTGCCGCAGATACGCAGTATTTT. Protein: CASSPSTSAAADTQYF.

This chain joins TRBV6-5 and TRBJ2-3; possibly TRBD2 for D (7 bases). Germline assignment: CDR1 MNHEY and CDR2 SVGAGI. There are 15 residues in the CDR3. V was trimmed by 7 bases and J by 4 bases, leaving 18 bases between them. The CDR3 DNA sequence: TGTGCCAGCAAGTCACGGGGGGCGCTTTCAGATACGCAGTATTTT. Its translation: CASKSRGALSDTQYF.

The chain carries TRBV5-5 and TRBJ1-5; 7 bases fit TRBD1. V trimming: 1 base; J trimming: 0 bases; junction bases outside the gene matches: 4. CDR3 length: 16 residues. Germline CDR1 reads SGHKS; CDR2 reads YYEKEE (reference sequence). Written as DNA, the CDR3 is TGTGCCAGCAGCTTGATAGGGACAGTTAGCAATCAGCCCCAGCATTTT. Translating gives CASSLIGTVSNQPQHF.

This clone showed up just a few times. This sequence joins TRBV19 and TRBJ1-2; tentatively, D is TRBD1 (5 bases). The CDR3 loop spans 13 amino acids. Germline V CDR1 and CDR2: LNHDA, SQIVND (reference sequence). Trimming left V 2 bases short and J 4 bases short, with 8 bases between. CDR3 amino acids: CASSIRDPYGYTF. The CDR3 DNA sequence: TGTGCCAGTAGTATACGGGACCCCTATGGCTACACCTTC.

The CDR3: CASSQDIYTGVSYEQYF. The CDR3 DNA is TGTGCCAGCAGCCAAGATATATATACGGGAGTCTCTTACGAGCAGTACTTC. This rearrangement joins TRBV4-2 to TRBJ2-7; the D gene is possibly TRBD2 (6 bases). The CDR3 is 17 residues long. Trimming cost V 0 bases and J 4 bases, with 19 bases left between them. Germline V gives CDR1 LGHNA, CDR2 YNFKEQ.

Comment on this clone: One end of the junction does not line up with germline, which may come from a read error. V usage is TRBV6-5 and J usage is TRBJ2-1; weak D call: TRBD2 (6 bases). This CDR3 contains 12 residues. The germline gives CDR1 MNHEY, CDR2 SVGAGI. The CDR3: CASSASGTRSVF. The CDR3, as DNA: TGTGCCAGCAGTGCCTCCGGGACTCGAAGCGTCTTC.

The rearrangement links TRBV13 to TRBJ2-2; the D is unclear. From germline, CDR1 is PRHDT and CDR2 FYEKMQ (reference sequence). This CDR3 contains 15 residues. The ends were cut back, 4 bases at V and 1 base at J, with 10 bases in the middle. The DNA of the CDR3 is TGTGCCAGCAGCTCCCTTCGGATGAACACCGGGGAGCTGTTTTTT. Translated: CASSSLRMNTGELFF.